These 2 T cell receptor beta chains were all obtained from the same sample, sequenced in a study of control samples from healthy donors and cancer patients. Profiled with immunoSEQ multiplex PCR; TCRdb holds only in-frame clones, not every one. The profile shows under 65,000 clones, 90% of them singletons. The sample was PBMCs. The receptor set was obtained from a woman in her forties or fifties with colorectal cancer.

The chain employs TRBV19 and TRBJ2-5, with 10 bases aligning to TRBD1. The trim removed 5 bases at V and 5 bases at J, leaving 8 bases unmatched. The CDR3 contains 15 residues. Germline CDR1 and CDR2: LNHDA and SQIVND (reference sequence). The chain's CDR3 is CASSPRDRGAETQYF. CDR3 in DNA: TGTGCCAGTAGTCCCCGGGACAGGGGTGCGGAGACCCAGTACTTC.

The chain links TRBV18 to TRBJ2-5; no clear D gene. This CDR3 is 15 amino acids long. In germline, CDR1 is KGHSH, CDR2 LQKENI. V lost 0 bases and J 5 bases, leaving 13 bases between the germline ends. The CDR3 protein is CASSPPSRTSETQYF. For the CDR3, the DNA is TGTGCCAGCTCACCACCTTCCAGGACGAGTGAGACCCAGTACTTC.